This section outlines one T cell receptor beta chain sequence together with its context. Free of recent acute infections or vaccinations, the donors were healthy HIV-negative adults. The data originate from a study of shared clonotypes between healthy human individuals. Across the whole study: For every donor, three CD4 naive, three CD4 memory, two CD8 naive and one CD8 memory plates were used.

CDR3 length: 16 amino acids. Per germline, CDR1 SGHRS and CDR2 YFSETQ. Trimming shortened V by 0 bases and J by 3 bases, and 15 bases separated the two germline ends. Sequenced by immunoSEQ multiplex PCR; TCRdb stores in-frame clones only, minus some. This sample carries under 1,900,000 clones, around 98.5% of them seen once, and the ten largest clones take 0.36%. This clonotype was sampled from a man aged 25-45 years in good health. The sequenced sample consisted of naive CD4+ T cells sorted from blood. The subset is: CD45RA+ positively selected. The chain carries TRBV5-1 and TRBJ1-1, with a possible D match to TRBD1 (6 bases). DNA for the CDR3: TGCGCCAGCAGCTTGGTGGCAGGGGTAGGGTACACTGAAGCTTTCTTT. This encodes CASSLVAGVGYTEAFF.